Below are 10 T cell receptor beta chains sequenced from a single sample in a study of cytomegalovirus exposure and HLA in healthy donors (dated by TCRdb to about 2017). Receptor amplification or capture employed the immunoSEQ multiplex PCR assay. The multiplex PCR relied on a mix of 60 forward primers for TCR Vbeta segments and 13 reverse primers for TCR Jbeta segments. TCRdb re-hosts the immuneACCESS table, in-frame sequences only. Its copies lack some clones; in the studies checked, an unresolved V gene accounts for under half of them, and the cause for the rest is not known. Recorded for this sample are some 90,000 clones; 75% to 90% of them occurred a single time. Of the sample, roughly 32% is held by the ten largest clones. Sample: PBMCs. These receptors all come from a man aged 45-65 years in good health and CMV-seropositive.

This chain uses TRBV9 with TRBJ2-7; no firm D call. The germline gives CDR1 SGDLS, CDR2 YYNGEE. V gave up 0 bases and J gave up 0 bases, with 7 bases separating them. This CDR3 has 14 residues. CDR3 nucleotides: TGTGCCAGCAGCGTAGGCTGGAGCTCCTACGAGCAGTACTTC. Translated, it gives CASSVGWSSYEQYF.

DNA for the CDR3: TGTGCCAGCAGCCAGCAGGAATACTATGGCTACACCTTC. This encodes CASSQQEYYGYTF. The V gene is TRBV14, the J gene TRBJ1-2, with D unresolved. Germline V gene data show CDR1 as SGHDN and CDR2 as FVKESK. The CDR3 covers 13 residues. With 3 bases removed from V and 3 bases from J, the gap between germline ends came to 8 bases.

This sequence joins TRBV29-1 and TRBJ2-1; the match to TRBD1 covers 7 bases. This CDR3 region has 14 residues. Germline V lookup: CDR1 SQVTM, CDR2 ANQGSEA. Losses at the gene ends were 7 bases for V and 9 bases for J; bases not matched to a gene: 15. This CDR3 is CSAEGPRGTAEQFF. The CDR3 coding sequence is TGCAGCGCCGAGGGACCGCGAGGGACAGCTGAGCAGTTCTTC.

The chain recombines TRBV5-4 with TRBJ2-7; weak D call: TRBD2 (5 bases). Per germline, CDR1 SGHNT and CDR2 YYREEE (reference sequence). This CDR3 comprises 15 residues. V was cut by 4 bases and J by 3 bases, with 17 bases left in between. The CDR3 sequence: CASSRGSGIGYEQYF. The DNA for the CDR3 is TGTGCCAGCAGCCGAGGATCCGGGATCGGCTACGAGCAGTACTTC.

The V and J genes are TRBV6-5 and TRBJ2-3; 7 bases align to TRBD1. The CDR3 length is 15 residues. With 6 bases clipped from V and 1 base from J, the junction kept 7 bases outside the gene matches. Germline assignment: CDR1 MNHEY and CDR2 SVGAGI. CDR3: CASRTGQVGTDTQYF. The CDR3 nucleotides are TGTGCCAGCAGAACCGGACAGGTCGGCACAGATACGCAGTATTTT.

This chain connects TRBV7-2 to TRBJ2-2; D is possibly TRBD2 (5 bases). The V gene's germline CDR1 is SGHTA and CDR2 FQGNSA. V was trimmed by 0 bases and J by 13 bases, leaving 15 bases between them. This CDR3 is 14 amino acids long. DNA of the CDR3: TGTGCCAGCAGCTTAGCGATAGAGGGCAAAGGGCTGTTTTTT. This encodes CASSLAIEGKGLFF.

The rearrangement uses TRBV12-5 and TRBJ2-5; TRBD1 aligns across 8 bases. The J call may be in error: the DNA end matches TRBJ2-7 better. This CDR3 is built from 15 residues. Per germline, CDR1 LGHNT and CDR2 FRNRAP. CDR3 protein: CASGFTRDRSYEQYF. The CDR3 DNA follows: TGTGCTAGTGGTTTTACCCGGGACAGGTCCTACGAGCAGTACTTC.

V gene TRBV18 combines with J gene TRBJ2-7, with TRBD2 matching over 7 bases. The V segment lost 1 base and the J segment 11 bases; nucleotides outside the gene matches: 17. This CDR3 is built from 16 residues. CDR1 and CDR2 (germline): KGHSH, LQKENI. The CDR3 loop is CASSPRYERDGPSKYF. The CDR3 region has the DNA TGTGCCAGCTCACCACGATATGAGCGGGACGGTCCTAGTAAGTACTTC.

The rearrangement joins TRBV6-1 to TRBJ1-1; maybe TRBD1 (5 bases). The CDR3 is made up of 13 amino acids. Trimming pared 3 bases from V and 8 bases from J, leaving 13 bases between. Germline V gene lookup returns CDR1 MNHNS and CDR2 SASEGT. The CDR3 DNA sequence: TGTGCCAGCAGTGAGGGGCAGCCGAGGGAAGCTTTCTTT. Translating it yields CASSEGQPREAFF.

This chain joins TRBV28 and TRBJ1-1; the D is unclear. The CDR3 is 13 residues long. From germline, CDR1 is MDHEN and CDR2 SYDVKM. Trimming stripped 6 bases from V and 1 base from J, with 9 bases between. The CDR3 nucleotides are TGTGCCAGCAGCCCACCAGGGAACACTGAAGCTTTCTTT. Its translation: CASSPPGNTEAFF.